This entry is about one T cell receptor (beta chain). Its target is not known. Generated by immunoSEQ multiplex PCR, the TCRdb table keeps only in-frame clones and is missing some. Seen here are 52,000 or so clones, around 67% observed once, and the top ten hold approximately 20%. V shed 2 bases and J shed 6 bases, with 13 bases lying between them. CDR1 LGHNA and CDR2 YNFKEQ come from the germline V gene. This CDR3 spans 14 amino acids. After expansion with viral peptide pools in the ViraFEST assay, antigen-specific CD4+ T cells were sequenced. Investigators separated out CD4+ T cells once around nine days of culture had passed. Vaccinated participants had no history of SARS-CoV-2 infection and tested negative for nucleocapsid antibodies. Some 2.1 million PBMC per well received approximately 9.4 IU/ml IL-2 and approximately 9.2 ug/ml peptides in culture. Half the medium was swapped for IL-2 medium on days 3 and 7.

The data originate from a study of vaccination effects on CD4 cells after COVID-19. General study findings and limits: Few convalescent patients were studied, and early post-infection samples were lacking.

The chain links TRBV4-2 to TRBJ1-1, with unresolved D. The source material was CD4+ T cells from PBMCs cultured with SARS-CoV-2 spike peptides, sampled before COVID-19 vaccination. This receptor was identified in a human donor who received a COVID-19 vaccine. The CDR3 loop is CASSQRLFDSEAFF. CDR3 sequence (DNA): TGTGCCAGCAGCCAAAGGTTGTTTGACTCTGAAGCTTTCTTT.